The 2 T cell receptor beta chains below come from one sample, sequenced in a study of CD8 T cells in ankylosing spondylitis. No antigen is known for these receptors. TCRdb reanalysed the 5' RACE reads using MiXCR and keeps one entry per CDR3 protein. The sample shows about 500,000 distinct CDR3 sequences, approximately 12% of them seen only once. Study observations and caveats: For ankylosing spondylitis blood, a TCR beta motif of about eight highly homologous variants appeared characteristic.

The sequencing input was blood, either unsorted or a sorted T cell fraction (not recorded which). All receptors derive from a male donor with ankylosing spondylitis.

In this sample, this clonotype turned up many times. This chain links TRBV18 with TRBJ1-3; unclear D gene. CDR1 KGHSH and CDR2 LQKENI come from the germline V gene. Trimming cost V 2 bases and J 0 bases, with 11 bases left between them. The CDR3 spans 16 residues. As DNA, the CDR3 is TGTGCCAGCTCACCAGCTTCAGGTGCCTCTGGAAACACCATATATTTT. Protein product: CASSPASGASGNTIYF.

The chain has TRBV20-1 and TRBJ2-7; D is possibly TRBD2 (5 bases). In germline, CDR1 is DFQATT, CDR2 SNEGSKA (reference sequence). V lost 6 bases, J lost 6 bases, and 12 bases lay in between. The CDR3 has 11 residues. The DNA for the CDR3 is TGCAGTGCACCGACTAATGGCGAGCAGTACGTC. Protein sequence: CSAPTNGEQYV.